The next 27 T cell receptor beta chains were all read from a single sample in a study of T-cell reconstitution after alpha-beta-depleted transplantation in children. Unique molecular identifiers were incorporated during preparation of the TCRbeta library. Each CDR3 protein gets one entry after TCRdb re-called the PCR reads with MiXCR. The sample shows under 850,000 distinct CDR3 sequences, around 13% of them seen only once. This sample comprised PBMCs, obtained before TCRalphabeta/CD19-depleted stem cell transplant. These receptors originate from a girl aged 2-9 years with congenital amegakaryocytic thrombocytopenia, due to receive a stem cell transplant.

This clonotype was recorded many times. V gene TRBV20-1 combines with J gene TRBJ1-2; no reliable D call. This CDR3 region has 15 residues. Trimming pared 0 bases from V and 3 bases from J, leaving 14 bases between. Germline CDR1 reads DFQATT; CDR2 reads SNEGSKA (reference sequence). The CDR3 is CSARDRLQSYYGYTF. DNA for the CDR3: TGCAGTGCTAGAGATCGCCTCCAGTCCTACTATGGCTACACCTTC.

This clonotype was seen a handful of times. The J gene is TRBJ1-1, the V gene TRBV20-1; TRBD1 agrees at 9 bases. The CDR3 loop spans 19 amino acids. V lost 5 bases to trimming and J lost 0 bases; unmatched junction nucleotides: 19. Germline V CDR1 and CDR2: DFQATT, SNEGSKA (reference sequence). Written as DNA, the CDR3 is TGCAGTGCTTGGCCAGGGCTACCGGGACAGGGATCTGTGAACACTGAAGCTTTCTTT. It translates to CSAWPGLPGQGSVNTEAFF.

This clonotype was counted many times. The chain combines TRBV29-1 with TRBJ2-5; D gene unclear. Germline values: CDR1 SQVTM, CDR2 ANQGSEA. CDR3 length equals 13 residues. V was cut by 3 bases and J by 1 base, with 9 bases left in between. Here the CDR3 reads CSVDGAPQETQYF. The CDR3 nucleotides are TGCAGCGTTGATGGAGCTCCCCAAGAGACCCAGTACTTC. Complete variable domain (other parts from reference TRBV29-1 and TRBJ2-5): SAVISQKPSRDICQRGTSLTIQCQVDSQVTMMFWYRQQPGQSLTLIATANQGSEATYESGFVIDKFPISRPNLTFSTLTVSNMSPEDSSIYLCSVDGAPQETQYFGPGTRLLVL.

This clonotype has at least ten counts. The rearrangement links TRBV20-1 to TRBJ2-2; D remains unclear. Between the trimmed V and J ends, which lost 6 bases and 3 bases, there was a span of 17 bases. This CDR3 is 15 amino acids long. The germline gives CDR1 DFQATT, CDR2 SNEGSKA (reference sequence). The CDR3 spells CSAPIPGFDTGELFF. CDR3 nucleotide sequence: TGCAGTGCCCCCATCCCAGGTTTTGACACCGGGGAGCTGTTTTTT.

This clonotype was observed at least ten times. This chain uses TRBV5-1 with TRBJ2-7, with D perhaps assigned TRBD1 or TRBD2 (5 bases each). V lost 4 bases to trimming and J lost 2 bases, with 19 bases between them. The CDR3 consists of 16 residues. In germline, CDR1 is SGHRS, CDR2 YFSETQ. DNA of the CDR3: TGCGCCAGCAGCCCGATCGGGACGGTAGGGACCTACGAGCAGTACTTC. It codes for CASSPIGTVGTYEQYF.

This clonotype was seen many times. This chain joins TRBV25-1 and TRBJ1-1, with TRBD1 matching over 7 bases. The V gene end was trimmed by 4 bases and the J gene end by 2 bases; junction bases not matched to a gene: 7. The germline V gene has CDR1 MGHDK and CDR2 SYGVNS. The CDR3 is 15 amino acids. In nucleotides, the CDR3 is TGTGCCAGCAGTGCCTTGGGACAGACCAACACTGAAGCTTTCTTT. This codes for CASSALGQTNTEAFF.

The J gene is TRBJ2-3, the V gene TRBV9, with 7 bases identical to TRBD2. The CDR3 contains 18 residues. V gave up 2 bases and J gave up 2 bases; unmatched junction bases: 14. Looked up from germline, CDR1 is SGDLS and CDR2 is YYNGEE. The CDR3, as DNA: TGTGCCAGCAGCGTCACGACTCTAGCGGAGGATTCCACAGATACGCAGTATTTT. This sequence encodes CASSVTTLAEDSTDTQYF.

This clonotype was seen a few times. The V gene is TRBV12-3 or TRBV12-4, the J gene TRBJ2-3, with 8 bases identical to TRBD2. This CDR3 contains 16 residues. Trimming took 9 bases from V and 4 from J; bases not matched to a gene: 15. The CDR3 region is CASGGGLTGGADTQYF. The CDR3 DNA reads as TGTGCCAGTGGAGGGGGACTAACGGGAGGGGCAGATACGCAGTATTTT.

The chain employs TRBV30 and TRBJ1-1, with D possibly TRBD1 on 6 matching bases. Germline loops: CDR1 GTSNPN, CDR2 SVGIG (reference sequence). V gave up 3 bases and J gave up 3 bases, with 11 bases separating them. This CDR3 comprises 13 residues. The CDR3 loop is CAWSRDTDTEAFF. Written as DNA, the CDR3 is TGTGCCTGGAGCAGGGACACAGACACTGAAGCTTTCTTT.

The rearrangement links TRBV20-1 to TRBJ1-3; D ambiguous. Germline CDR1 is DFQATT and CDR2 is SNEGSKA (reference sequence). V gave up 0 bases and J gave up 0 bases, with 24 bases separating them. The CDR3 covers 20 residues. CDR3 loop: CSARDWPSHSALRSGNTIYF. For the CDR3, the DNA is TGCAGTGCTAGAGACTGGCCCTCGCACTCCGCATTGCGCTCTGGAAACACCATATATTTT.

This clonotype was seen a few times. This CDR3 is CAISAGRASGNEQFF. As DNA, the CDR3 is TGTGCCATCAGTGCCGGAAGAGCCTCCGGCAATGAGCAGTTCTTC. The rearrangement joins TRBV10-3 to TRBJ2-1; D uncertain. The CDR3 has 15 residues. Per germline, CDR1 ENHRY and CDR2 SYGVKD. Trimming shortened V by 4 bases and J by 6 bases, and 16 bases separated the two germline ends.

This clonotype was detected a few times. CDR3: CSVDGGPNSGRTEAFF. CDR3 nucleotide sequence: TGCAGCGTTGACGGGGGGCCCAATTCGGGACGCACTGAAGCTTTCTTT. V is TRBV29-1 and J is TRBJ1-1, with D perhaps matching TRBD1 (6 bases). The germline gives CDR1 SQVTM, CDR2 ANQGSEA. Trimming left V 3 bases short and J 4 bases short, with 21 bases between. The CDR3 loop spans 16 amino acids.

This clonotype has a count of ten or more. The chain joins TRBV14 to TRBJ2-5; D is ambiguous. V was clipped by 6 bases and J by 5 bases, with 13 bases between them. Looked up from germline, CDR1 is SGHDN and CDR2 is FVKESK. The CDR3 totals 13 residues. Written as DNA, the CDR3 is TGTGCCAGCAGTTACGGAACTGCGGAGACCCAGTACTTC. Translating it yields CASSYGTAETQYF.

In the case of this clonotype: At one boundary the junction diverges from the germline segment, which might be a read error. The chain is built from TRBV6-5 and TRBJ2-7, with TRBD1 as a possible D gene (7 bases). Germline CDR1 is MNHEY and CDR2 is SVGAGI. The CDR3 totals 14 residues. CDR3 loop: CANSFTGEEYEQYF. CDR3 DNA sequence: TGTGCCAACAGTTTTACAGGGGAGGAGTACGAGCAGTACTTC.

The sample holds many counts of this clonotype. The CDR3 DNA follows: TGTGCCTGTTTCGGTCCTGGGGCCAACGTCCTGACTTTC. Translation gives CACFGPGANVLTF. V and J are TRBV5-5 and TRBJ2-6; D is ambiguous. V lost 10 bases and J 2 bases, leaving 10 bases between the germline ends. Germline assignment: CDR1 SGHKS and CDR2 YYEKEE (reference sequence). CDR3 length: 13 residues.

This chain connects TRBV2 to TRBJ1-1, with a weak D call TRBD1 (5 bases). The length of the CDR3 is 15 residues. V was cut by 9 bases and J by 2 bases, with 19 bases left in between. Germline V CDR1 and CDR2: SNHLY, FYNNEI. As DNA, the CDR3 is TGTGCCAGAACTTCGAGGACACACTTAAACACTGAAGCTTTCTTT. Protein product: CARTSRTHLNTEAFF.

The chain couples TRBV18 to TRBJ2-7; tentative D call: TRBD1 (5 bases). This CDR3 comprises 13 residues. Trimming left V 6 bases short and J 0 bases short, with 9 bases between. Germline V gene data show CDR1 as KGHSH and CDR2 as LQKENI. The DNA of the CDR3 is TGTGCCAGCTCCAAAGGGGTCTCCTACGAGCAGTACTTC. It encodes CASSKGVSYEQYF.

This CDR3 is CASSDGEYEQYF. The CDR3 DNA follows: TGTGCCAGCAGTGATGGGGAGTACGAGCAGTACTTC. V is TRBV2 and J is TRBJ2-7, with D possibly matching TRBD2 (5 bases). The CDR3 covers 12 residues. Germline V gene lookup returns CDR1 SNHLY and CDR2 FYNNEI. V gave up 3 bases and J gave up 4 bases, with 7 bases separating them.

This clonotype was counted many times. The V call is TRBV29-1, the J call TRBJ2-3, with 7 bases that match TRBD2. The CDR3 length is 13 residues. With V trimmed by 7 bases and J by 0 bases, 4 bases remained unmatched. Germline values: CDR1 SQVTM, CDR2 ANQGSEA. CDR3 amino acids: CSAQRGSTDTQYF. In nucleotides, the CDR3 is TGCAGCGCCCAGCGGGGTAGCACAGATACGCAGTATTTT.

The rearrangement uses TRBV27 and TRBJ1-2; possibly TRBD1 for D (6 bases). Germline CDR1 reads MNHEY; CDR2 reads SMNVEV (reference sequence). Trimming took 0 bases from V and 5 from J, leaving 19 bases between them. CDR3 length: 17 residues. The CDR3 coding sequence is TGTGCCAGCAGTTTATCGGCGTATGGGGGGGCCGAGTATGGCTACACCTTC. It encodes CASSLSAYGGAEYGYTF.

This clonotype was found many times. The chain couples TRBV24-1 to TRBJ2-1, with 10 bases identical to TRBD2. Trimming removed 7 bases from V and 9 bases from J; junction bases left unmatched: 8. CDR1 is KGHDR and CDR2 is SFDVKD in the germline V gene. This CDR3 comprises 14 residues. The CDR3 loop reads CATRSAGGSGEQFF. The CDR3 bases are TGTGCCACCAGATCAGCGGGAGGGTCGGGTGAGCAGTTCTTC.

There are a few counts of this clonotype. The chain has TRBV11-1 and TRBJ2-3, with 13 nucleotides matching TRBD2. After removal of 2 bases from V and 2 bases from J, the junction contained 10 bases not matched to a gene. The CDR3 spans 19 residues. Germline CDR1 reads SGHAT; CDR2 reads FQDESV (reference sequence). The CDR3 DNA is TGTGCCAGCAGCTTATGGGCGACTAGCGGGAGGACCTACACAGATACGCAGTATTTT. It yields the protein CASSLWATSGRTYTDTQYF.

This clonotype was found a few times. V is TRBV6-1 and J is TRBJ2-2; D may be TRBD2 (5 bases). CDR3 length: 16 amino acids. Germline-derived CDR1 and CDR2 are MNHNS and SASEGT. V shed 7 bases and J shed 3 bases, with 18 bases lying between them. The CDR3 spells CASTRGREGDTGELFF. DNA for the CDR3: TGTGCCAGCACCCGAGGTCGCGAGGGAGACACCGGGGAGCTGTTTTTT.

The chain employs TRBV7-2 and TRBJ2-3; 11 bases fit TRBD2. CDR1 is SGHTA and CDR2 is FQGNSA in the germline V gene. The trim removed 5 bases at V and 8 bases at J, leaving 9 bases unmatched. The CDR3 is 15 residues long. Here the CDR3 reads CASSAAPSGRFTQYF. CDR3 nucleotides: TGTGCCAGCAGCGCGGCCCCTAGCGGGAGGTTTACGCAGTATTTT.

The V gene is TRBV12-3 or TRBV12-4, the J gene TRBJ1-2; 7 nucleotides line up with TRBD1. V lost 9 bases, J lost 5 bases, and 9 bases stayed unmatched. The CDR3 loop spans 13 amino acids. The CDR3 DNA reads TGTGCCAGTACCTTGGGACAGATTTATGGCTACACCTTC. This codes for CASTLGQIYGYTF.

CDR3 in amino acids: CSARDLTGLDEQFF. CDR3 nucleotides: TGCAGTGCTAGAGATCTAACTGGACTGGATGAGCAGTTCTTC. V gene TRBV20-1 combines with J gene TRBJ2-1; D might be TRBD2 (5 bases). Germline V lookup: CDR1 DFQATT, CDR2 SNEGSKA (reference sequence). The V gene lost 0 bases and the J gene lost 8 bases, with 14 bases spanning the gap. This CDR3 has 14 residues.

V usage is TRBV12-3 or TRBV12-4 and J usage is TRBJ2-7; D assignment may be TRBD1 or TRBD2 (6 bases each). V was pared by 2 bases and J by 2 bases, with 13 bases between. The length of the CDR3 is 15 residues. In DNA, the CDR3 is TGTGCCAGCAGTTTATCAGTGGGGGGCCCCTACGAGCAGTACTTC. This gives the protein CASSLSVGGPYEQYF.